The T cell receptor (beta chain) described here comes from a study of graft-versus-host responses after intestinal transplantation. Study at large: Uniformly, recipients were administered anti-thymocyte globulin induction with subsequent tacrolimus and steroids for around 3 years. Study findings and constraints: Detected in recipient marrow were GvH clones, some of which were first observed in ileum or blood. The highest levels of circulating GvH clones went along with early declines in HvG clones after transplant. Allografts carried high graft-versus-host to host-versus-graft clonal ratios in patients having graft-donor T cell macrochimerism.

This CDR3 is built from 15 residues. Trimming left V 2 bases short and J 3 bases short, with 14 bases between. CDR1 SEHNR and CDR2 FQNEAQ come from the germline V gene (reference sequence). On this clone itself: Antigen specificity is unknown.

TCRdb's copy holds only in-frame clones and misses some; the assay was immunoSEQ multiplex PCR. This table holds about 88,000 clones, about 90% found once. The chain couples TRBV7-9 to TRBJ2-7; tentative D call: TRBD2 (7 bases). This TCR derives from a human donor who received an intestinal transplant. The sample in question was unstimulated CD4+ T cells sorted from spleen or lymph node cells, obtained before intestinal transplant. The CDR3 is CASSLRGAENYEQYF. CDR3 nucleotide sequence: TGTGCCAGCAGCTTACGGGGGGCGGAGAACTACGAGCAGTACTTC.